Below are 2 T cell receptor beta chains sequenced from a single sample in a study of monozygotic twins with inflammatory bowel disease. TCRdb reprocessed the 5' RACE reads, with one entry per CDR3 protein and no DNA. Listed are about 330,000 distinct CDR3 sequences; approximately 2% falls within the top ten. The source material was blood. All receptors derive from a human donor with ulcerative colitis or Crohn's disease, or a healthy co-twin of an affected twin (not recorded which).

This chain links TRBV20-1 with TRBJ1-2. From germline, CDR1 is DFQATT and CDR2 SNEGSKA (reference sequence). CDR3 length equals 15 residues. The CDR3 loop is CSARDPRAGSGGYTF.

This chain connects TRBV2 to TRBJ2-7; with no DNA, the TCRdb D assignment of TRBD1 cannot be verified. This CDR3 has 14 amino acids. Per the germline V gene, CDR1 is SNHLY and CDR2 is FYNNEI. CDR3 loop: CASRDRDSSYEQYF.